This T cell receptor beta chain originates from a study of cytomegalovirus exposure and HLA in healthy donors. Study-level information: From donors who were HLA-typed, an early data release held about 85 million unique TCRs. General study results and limits: Earlier analysis looked at TCR beta V segments, and most were productive about 90% or about 30% of the time.

This CDR3 contains 13 residues. Germline V lookup: CDR1 GTSNPN, CDR2 SVGIG (reference sequence). Trimming shortened V by 1 base and J by 5 bases, and 8 bases separated the two germline ends. The PCR made use of 60 Vbeta and 13 Jbeta primers. Clones were sequenced by immunoSEQ multiplex PCR, and TCRdb holds only the in-frame ones, with some missing. The profile covers 95,000 to 130,000 clones, with roughly 79% appearing a single time and 1.6% taken by the ten largest. The table lists this clone with a few counts. Its antigen is unidentified. The receptor was isolated from a woman younger than 30 in good health and CMV-seronegative. The chain combines TRBV30 with TRBJ1-4; the D is unclear. The source material was PBMCs. CDR3 in DNA: TGTGCCTGGAGTGCTGGGAGAAATGAAAAACTGTTTTTT. Translation: CAWSAGRNEKLFF.